This entry lists 18 T cell receptor beta chains sequenced from one sample in a study of blood T cell repertoires in COVID-19. Profiled with immunoSEQ multiplex PCR; TCRdb holds only in-frame clones, not every one. This repertoire shows roughly 100,000 clones, around 87% found once; its top ten account for 20%. Sequenced input: peripheral blood. The receptors come from a human donor in a cohort sampled during active COVID-19.

CDR3 nucleotide sequence: TGTGCCAGTAGTCCCATCTCAACAGGACGAAACACTGAAGCTTTCTTT. This sequence encodes CASSPISTGRNTEAFF. The chain employs TRBV19 and TRBJ1-1, with a weak D call TRBD1 (5 bases). The CDR3 consists of 16 residues. V lost 5 bases, J lost 2 bases, and 18 bases lay in between. The germline gives CDR1 LNHDA, CDR2 SQIVND (reference sequence). Looking up the rest from reference TRBV19 and TRBJ1-1 gives the full variable domain: DGGITQSPKYLFRKEGQNVTLSCEQNLNHDAMYWYRQDPGQGLRLIYYSQIVNDFQKGDIAEGYSVSREKKESFPLTVTSAQKNPTAFYLCASSPISTGRNTEAFFGQGTRLTVV.

This clone showed up just once. The chain links TRBV6-6 to TRBJ1-1; D is uncertain. V lost 7 bases, J lost 2 bases, and 11 bases lay in between. The CDR3 consists of 13 residues. Germline V gene data show CDR1 as MNHNY and CDR2 as SVGAGI (reference sequence). CDR3 residues: CASTQRGNTEAFF. The CDR3 bases are TGTGCCAGCACCCAACGGGGTAACACTGAAGCTTTCTTT.

In this sample, this clone turned up once. V and J are TRBV28 and TRBJ2-6, with 8 bases that match TRBD1. Germline V CDR1 and CDR2: MDHEN, SYDVKM. CDR3 size: 18 residues. With V trimmed by 5 bases and J by 0 bases, 9 bases remained unmatched. CDR3 coding DNA: TGTGCCAGCAGTACCCCGGGACAGGCACTCTCTGGGGCCAACGTCCTGACTTTC. Protein sequence: CASSTPGQALSGANVLTF. Filled out from reference TRBV28 and TRBJ2-6, the complete variable domain reads DVKVTQSSRYLVKRTGEKVFLECVQDMDHENMFWYRQDPGLGLRLIYFSYDVKMKEKGDIPEGYSVSREKKERFSLILESASTNQTSMYLCASSTPGQALSGANVLTFGAGSRLTVL.

This clone occurred once. The chain recombines TRBV5-8 with TRBJ2-5; D call uncertain. CDR1 is SGHTS and CDR2 is YDEGEE in the germline V gene. V was shortened by 1 base and J by 4 bases, with 8 bases between the two germline ends. The CDR3 has 13 residues. The CDR3 nucleotides read TGTGCCAGCAGCTTGAAGAGGAGAGAGACCCAGTACTTC. It is translated as CASSLKRRETQYF.

The chain recombines TRBV5-6 with TRBJ1-4, with TRBD1 as a possible D gene (6 bases). The CDR3 runs 15 residues. The V end was cut by 3 bases, the J end by 2 bases, with 11 bases between. The germline gives CDR1 SGHDT, CDR2 YYEEEE. CDR3 protein: CASSWGQGTNEKLFF. The CDR3 bases are TGTGCCAGCAGCTGGGGGCAGGGGACTAATGAAAAACTGTTTTTT.

V usage is TRBV7-2 and J usage is TRBJ1-1; possible D gene TRBD1, 6 bases. With 5 bases removed from V and 2 bases from J, the gap between germline ends came to 15 bases. CDR3 length: 15 amino acids. The germline CDR1 and CDR2 sequences are SGHTA and FQGNSA. CDR3 loop: CASSGWTVLNTEAFF. Written as DNA, the CDR3 is TGTGCCAGCAGCGGCTGGACAGTTCTAAACACTGAAGCTTTCTTT.

Worth noting for this clone: At one of its ends the junction is not consistent with the germline gene, which may arise from a read error. V usage is TRBV5-1 and J usage is TRBJ1-2; the D gene is possibly TRBD1 (6 bases). This CDR3 is built from 18 residues. Germline CDR1 is SGHRS and CDR2 is YFSETQ. The CDR3 DNA reads TGCGCCCGCAGCTGGGCGGGGGCGGGGGGGCCGCCTCAGGATGGCTACACCTTC. Amino acids: CARSWAGAGGPPQDGYTF.

The gene calls are TRBV5-4 and TRBJ1-2; the D gene is possibly TRBD1 (5 bases). CDR1 SGHNT and CDR2 YYREEE come from the germline V gene (reference sequence). CDR3 length equals 13 residues. Trimming shortened V by 4 bases and J by 5 bases, and 12 bases separated the two germline ends. DNA for the CDR3: TGTGCCAGCAGCCTAGACAGATTATATGGCTACACCTTC. Translating gives CASSLDRLYGYTF.

The rearrangement joins TRBV12-5 to TRBJ1-1, with unresolved D. Trimming removed 0 bases at V and 1 base at J, with 9 bases between. The CDR3 covers 15 residues. The V gene's germline CDR1 is LGHNT and CDR2 FRNRAP. CDR3 DNA: TGTGCTAGTGGTTTGGTAATTACGGGGAACACTGAAGCTTTCTTT. It codes for CASGLVITGNTEAFF.

The chain combines TRBV28 with TRBJ1-2, with a weak D call TRBD1 (6 bases). The CDR3 spans 13 residues. The germline V and J ends were trimmed by 2 bases and 9 bases, with 13 bases remaining between them. Germline CDR1 and CDR2: MDHEN and SYDVKM. CDR3 in DNA: TGTGCCAGCAGTTTAGGGGGCCCAGGGAGCTACACCTTC. Its protein product is CASSLGGPGSYTF.

The chain links TRBV24-1 to TRBJ2-2; possibly TRBD1 for D (6 bases). Germline V gene data show CDR1 as KGHDR and CDR2 as SFDVKD. The V and J ends lost 7 bases and 4 bases respectively, with 15 bases between them. The length of the CDR3 is 15 residues. This chain's CDR3 is CATRGVRGTTGELFF. The CDR3 DNA follows: TGTGCCACCAGGGGGGTAAGGGGGACCACCGGGGAGCTGTTTTTT.

The CDR3, as DNA: TGTGCCAGCAGTCACTATTCCGTAGAGACCCAGTACTTC. Amino acids: CASSHYSVETQYF. This chain connects TRBV5-4 to TRBJ2-5; D is unclear. This CDR3 spans 13 amino acids. Trimming cost V 5 bases and J 4 bases, with 12 bases left between them. Germline lookup yields CDR1 SGHNT and CDR2 YYREEE (reference sequence).

The chain couples TRBV6-1 to TRBJ2-1, with 10 bases identical to TRBD2. Germline V gives CDR1 MNHNS, CDR2 SASEGT. V trimming: 3 bases; J trimming: 9 bases; junction bases outside the gene matches: 14. The CDR3 is 17 amino acids. CDR3 protein: CASSDRASGSHWGEQFF. The CDR3 DNA follows: TGTGCCAGCAGTGATCGAGCTAGCGGGAGTCACTGGGGTGAGCAGTTCTTC.

The chain employs TRBV20-1 and TRBJ1-5; D unclear. Germline assignment: CDR1 DFQATT and CDR2 SNEGSKA (reference sequence). This CDR3 contains 15 residues. The V end lost 3 bases, the J end lost 1 base, and 13 bases lay between the germline ends. The CDR3 is CSASSWEVSNQPQHF. In DNA, the CDR3 is TGCAGTGCTAGTTCGTGGGAGGTGAGCAATCAGCCCCAGCATTTT.

The rearrangement uses TRBV5-4 and TRBJ2-1; 10 bases line up with TRBD2. CDR3 length: 15 residues. Germline V gives CDR1 SGHNT, CDR2 YYREEE (reference sequence). V lost 3 bases, J lost 6 bases, and 6 bases stayed unmatched. CDR3 residues: CASSSGGTSVNEQFF. The CDR3 DNA follows: TGTGCCAGCAGCTCAGGCGGGACTAGCGTCAATGAGCAGTTCTTC.

The CDR3 sequence is CASSDRLGGTQYF. The CDR3 region has the DNA TGCGCCAGCAGTGATCGACTCGGCGGTACGCAGTATTTT. The chain is built from TRBV10-2 and TRBJ2-3; no definite D call. The CDR3 sequence is 13 residues long. The germline gives CDR1 WSHSY, CDR2 SAAADI. Between the trimmed V and J ends, which lost 3 bases and 8 bases, there was a span of 12 bases.

V gene TRBV9 combines with J gene TRBJ2-7, with TRBD2 as a possible D gene (6 bases). This CDR3 spans 15 amino acids. Germline V lookup: CDR1 SGDLS, CDR2 YYNGEE. Trimming took off 0 bases at V and 3 bases at J, with 13 bases between the two ends. DNA for the CDR3: TGTGCCAGCAGCGTAGGACTAGTGGCCGACTACGAGCAGTACTTC. This translates into CASSVGLVADYEQYF.

This rearrangement joins TRBV18 to TRBJ2-1; 9 bases match TRBD1. CDR1 is KGHSH and CDR2 is LQKENI in the germline V gene. CDR3 length: 16 residues. V shed 1 base and J 7 bases; nucleotides not matched to a gene: 8. The CDR3 region is CASSPRWDRVINEQFF. The DNA of the CDR3 is TGTGCCAGCTCACCACGATGGGACAGGGTAATTAATGAGCAGTTCTTC.